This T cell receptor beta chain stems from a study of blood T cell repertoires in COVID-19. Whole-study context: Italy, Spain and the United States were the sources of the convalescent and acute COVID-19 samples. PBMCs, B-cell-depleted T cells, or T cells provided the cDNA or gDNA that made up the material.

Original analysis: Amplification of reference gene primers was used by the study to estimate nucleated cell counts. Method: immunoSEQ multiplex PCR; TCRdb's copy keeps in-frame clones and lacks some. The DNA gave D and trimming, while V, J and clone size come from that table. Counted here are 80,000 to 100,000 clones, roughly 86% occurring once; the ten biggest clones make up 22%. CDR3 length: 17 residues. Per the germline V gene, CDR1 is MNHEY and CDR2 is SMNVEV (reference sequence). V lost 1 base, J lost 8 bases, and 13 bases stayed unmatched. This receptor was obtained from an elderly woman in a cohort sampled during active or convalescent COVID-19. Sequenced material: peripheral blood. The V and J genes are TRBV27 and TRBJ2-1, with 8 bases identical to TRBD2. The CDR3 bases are TGTGCCAGCAGTTTATTTAGACGGAGCGGGAGAGGGGATGAGCAGTTCTTC. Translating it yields CASSLFRRSGRGDEQFF.